This T cell receptor (beta chain) was captured by sequencing in a study of Ad26.COV2.S vaccination and SARS-CoV-2 variants. Treatment noted: 15 to 20 received Ad26.COV2.S at low or high dose, single or two shots; 5 received placebo; per-sample allocation not given. At day 63 after the first vaccine or placebo injection, samples were drawn. V was trimmed by 5 bases and J by 5 bases, leaving 9 bases between them. CDR1 and CDR2 (germline): SGHTA, FQGNSA. The CDR3 spans 13 residues. Profiled with immunoSEQ multiplex PCR; TCRdb holds only in-frame clones, not every one. This table has hundreds of thousands of clones, approximately 90% appearing once.

V is TRBV7-2 and J is TRBJ2-2; no reliable D call. The TCR sequence derives from a person between 18 and 60 years old who received the Ad26.COV2.S COVID-19 vaccine or a placebo. Sequences were derived from peripheral blood, sampled in a trial of Ad26.COV2.S vaccine versus placebo. The CDR3 DNA is TGTGCCAGCAGCCATACAAGAACCGGGGAGCTGTTTTTT. It translates to CASSHTRTGELFF.